A selection of T cell receptor beta chains follows, all from one sample in a study of T cell responses to AZD1222 COVID-19 vaccine. Assay: immunoSEQ multiplex PCR; the TCRdb copy retains only in-frame clones and omits some. This table holds about 100,000 clones, approximately 89% found once. The material sequenced was peripheral blood, taken on day 0 of AZD1222 vaccination. The origin of the receptors is an adult in good health. CDR3s include the opening cysteine and the closing phenylalanine or tryptophan. The D gene is left open where the match is weak. The listing skips clone size in some rows; elsewhere it reads once, few, many or a size class.

>TRBJ2-3|TRBV29-1|NA|NA
CSVEEDTQYF
TGCAGCGTTGAGGAAGATACGCAGTATTTT
>TRBJ2-7|TRBV3-1/TRBV3-2|NA|TRBD1
CASSQGTGAGMYEQYF
TGTGCCAGCAGCCAAGGCACAGGGGCGGGTATGTACGAGCAGTACTTC
>TRBJ1-2|TRBV24-1|NA|TRBD1
CATSDGDRDYGYTF
TGTGCCACCAGTGATGGGGACAGGGACTATGGCTACACCTTC
>TRBJ2-7|TRBV7-9|few|NA
CASSSTSGGRDEQYF
TGTGCCAGCAGCTCGACTAGTGGGGGGCGGGACGAGCAGTACTTC
>TRBJ1-5|TRBV4-1|NA|NA
CASSQRLYSNQPQHF
TGCGCCAGCAGCCAGAGGCTGTATAGCAATCAGCCCCAGCATTTT
>TRBJ1-5|TRBV3-1/TRBV3-2|NA|NA
CASSQGGGFHQPQHF
TGTGCCAGCAGCCAAGGGGGCGGGTTTCATCAGCCCCAGCATTTT
>TRBJ1-2|TRBV30|NA|NA
CAWSGGVYGYTF
TGTGCCTGGAGTGGGGGAGTCTATGGCTACACCTTC
>TRBJ1-1|TRBV4-1|NA|NA
CASSQDPTSTEAFF
TGCGCCAGCAGCCAAGATCCCACCTCCACTGAAGCTTTCTTT
>TRBJ1-3|TRBV12-3/TRBV12-4|NA|NA
CASSLELRNTIYF
TGTGCCAGCAGTTTGGAGCTTAGGAACACCATATATTTT
>TRBJ1-4|TRBV18|once|TRBD1
CASSPPSYSGQGASVEKLFF
TGTGCCAGCTCACCACCCTCGTACTCGGGACAGGGGGCCTCCGTAGAAAAACTGTTTTTT
>TRBJ1-2|TRBV7-2|NA|NA
CASSLALRVSGYTF
TGTGCCAGCAGCTTAGCGCTGAGGGTCAGTGGCTACACCTTC
>TRBJ2-3|TRBV2|NA|NA
CASSEFGGGAKDTQYF
TGTGCCAGCAGTGAATTTGGTGGGGGGGCTAAGGATACGCAGTATTTT
>TRBJ2-3|TRBV10-3|NA|TRBD2
CAITGLAGGTDTQYF
TGTGCCATCACTGGACTAGCGGGGGGCACAGATACGCAGTATTTT
>TRBJ2-2|TRBV3-1/TRBV3-2|NA|TRBD2
CASSLGLVGTGELFF
TGTGCCAGCAGCCTGGGACTAGTAGGCACCGGGGAGCTGTTTTTT
>TRBJ2-1|TRBV7-8|NA|TRBD2
CASSLGWGGEQFF
TGTGCCAGCAGCTTAGGATGGGGGGGTGAGCAGTTCTTC
>TRBJ1-2|TRBV4-1|few|NA
CASSQPEVLLRYGYTF
TGCGCCAGCAGCCAACCTGAGGTACTGCTTCGTTATGGCTACACCTTC
>TRBJ1-1|TRBV7-8|NA|TRBD1
CASSPMTGRFTEAFF
TGTGCCAGCAGCCCTATGACAGGGAGGTTCACTGAAGCTTTCTTT
>TRBJ2-3|TRBV7-9|NA|TRBD2
CASSLVRGETDTQYF
TGTGCCAGCAGCTTAGTCCGGGGGGAGACAGATACGCAGTATTTT
>TRBJ2-5|TRBV6-5|NA|TRBD1
CASSTGVWETQYF
TGTGCCAGCAGTACAGGGGTATGGGAGACCCAGTACTTC